These 27 T cell receptor beta chains were sequenced from one sample in a study of blood T cell repertoires in COVID-19. Sequencing was performed with immunoSEQ multiplex PCR; in TCRdb, only in-frame clones are kept and a portion is missing. The sample consists of tens of thousands of clones, 75% to 85% of them appearing once. Material: peripheral blood. These receptors all come from a man between 60 and 70 years old with acute or convalescent COVID-19.

This chain connects TRBV6-1 to TRBJ2-2, with D possibly matching TRBD2 (6 bases). V lost 3 bases, J lost 5 bases, and 13 bases lay in between. Looked up from germline, CDR1 is MNHNS and CDR2 is SASEGT. The CDR3 runs 15 residues. The chain's CDR3 is CASSEGNGGTGELFF. CDR3 nucleotide sequence: TGTGCCAGCAGTGAGGGAAACGGGGGAACCGGGGAGCTGTTTTTT.

The V call is TRBV5-6, the J call TRBJ2-7, with 8 positions matching TRBD2. The V gene's germline CDR1 is SGHDT and CDR2 YYEEEE. The CDR3 is 15 amino acids. J gave up 0 bases and V 0 bases, and 2 bases lay outside the gene matches. The CDR3 sequence is CASSLGGGYSYEQYF. DNA of the CDR3: TGTGCCAGCAGCTTGGGCGGGGGGTACTCCTACGAGCAGTACTTC.

The chain employs TRBV4-1 and TRBJ2-6; D may be TRBD1 (6 bases). This CDR3 contains 17 residues. Trimming shortened V by 6 bases and J by 2 bases, and 17 bases separated the two germline ends. The germline V gene encodes CDR1 MGHRA and CDR2 YSYEKL. The CDR3 bases are TGCGCCAGCAGATCGACAGGACGGGCGACTGGGGCCAACGTCCTGACTTTC. Its protein is CASRSTGRATGANVLTF.

The chain combines TRBV12-5 with TRBJ2-3; D may be TRBD2 (6 bases). The germline V and J ends were trimmed by 8 bases and 3 bases, with 18 bases remaining between them. This CDR3 is built from 15 residues. Germline loops: CDR1 LGHNT, CDR2 FRNRAP. The CDR3 DNA sequence: TGTGCTAGTACCTTTGCATTGAGCGGGACAGATACGCAGTATTTT. Residues: CASTFALSGTDTQYF.

This rearrangement joins TRBV5-6 to TRBJ1-2, with no clear D. The CDR3 covers 12 residues. Germline V lookup: CDR1 SGHDT, CDR2 YYEEEE. The germline V and J ends were trimmed by 4 bases and 8 bases, with 12 bases remaining between them. The CDR3 DNA follows: TGTGCCAGCAGCGCCCCAACTGTGGGCTACACCTTC. Translated: CASSAPTVGYTF. Variable domain in full (rest from reference TRBV5-6 and TRBJ1-2): DAGVTQSPTHLIKTRGQQVTLRCSPKSGHDTVSWYQQALGQGPQFIFQYYEEEERQRGNFPDRFSGHQFPNYSSELNVNALLLGDSALYLCASSAPTVGYTFGSGTRLTVV.

The V gene is TRBV9, the J gene TRBJ1-5; the D is unclear. From germline, CDR1 is SGDLS and CDR2 YYNGEE. Trimming removed 2 bases at V and 2 bases at J, with 11 bases between. The CDR3 has 15 amino acids. CDR3 in amino acids: CASSVGVGGNQPQHF. In DNA, the CDR3 is TGTGCCAGCAGCGTGGGAGTTGGTGGCAATCAGCCCCAGCATTTT.

The chain links TRBV5-1 to TRBJ2-1, with 12 bases that match TRBD2. Losses at the gene ends were 1 base for V and 4 bases for J; bases not matched to a gene: 3. The germline V gene encodes CDR1 SGHRS and CDR2 YFSETQ. The CDR3 loop spans 16 amino acids. The CDR3 coding sequence is TGCGCCAGCAGCTTGTCCGGGACTAGCGGGTACAATGAGCAGTTCTTC. Its protein is CASSLSGTSGYNEQFF.

The V gene is TRBV9, the J gene TRBJ2-5; 7 positions match TRBD2. The ends lost 4 bases at V and 5 bases at J; junction bases unmatched: 14. The CDR3 covers 16 residues. Per germline, CDR1 SGDLS and CDR2 YYNGEE. This CDR3 is CASSPGGLLVGETQYF. As DNA, the CDR3 is TGTGCCAGCAGCCCCGGGGGACTACTGGTGGGGGAGACCCAGTACTTC.

This clone was found once. This sequence joins TRBV5-1 and TRBJ2-5, with D maybe TRBD1 (5 bases). V dropped 4 bases and J dropped 5 bases, with 9 bases sitting between them. Germline loops: CDR1 SGHRS, CDR2 YFSETQ. The CDR3 totals 12 residues. The CDR3 loop is CASSAGRETQYF. The CDR3 nucleotides read TGCGCCAGCAGCGCAGGGCGGGAGACCCAGTACTTC.

The rearrangement uses TRBV3-1 (or the pseudogene TRBV3-2) and TRBJ1-1; TRBD1 aligns across 7 bases. V gave up 2 bases and J gave up 7 bases; unmatched junction bases: 10. Germline assignment: CDR1 LGHDT and CDR2 YNNKEL (reference sequence). The CDR3 is 15 residues long. The CDR3 nucleotides are TGTGCCAGCAGCCAACGACAGGGATCCAAGGGTGAAGCTTTCTTT. Residues: CASSQRQGSKGEAFF.

The sample holds one count of this clone. The chain carries TRBV5-6 and TRBJ2-5; 8 bases are shared with TRBD2. CDR1 SGHDT and CDR2 YYEEEE come from the germline V gene. The CDR3 extends over 15 amino acids. V dropped 0 bases and J dropped 5; count of bases not matched to a gene: 6. The CDR3 sequence is CASSLAGGPGETQYF. CDR3 coding DNA: TGTGCCAGCAGCTTGGCGGGGGGGCCAGGGGAGACCCAGTACTTC.

For this clone: This sample includes further DNA sequences coding for the same CDR3. The chain is built from TRBV28 and TRBJ2-5, with TRBD2 matching over 8 bases. Germline V lookup: CDR1 MDHEN, CDR2 SYDVKM. Trimming cost V 1 base and J 1 base; bases outside gene matches: 5. CDR3 length: 16 residues. The CDR3 is CASSLSGTSPQETQYF. CDR3 coding DNA: TGTGCCAGCAGTTTATCCGGGACTAGTCCCCAAGAGACCCAGTACTTC.

The chain uses TRBV18 and TRBJ1-3, with 11 bases lining up with TRBD1. From germline, CDR1 is KGHSH and CDR2 LQKENI. The CDR3 is 16 amino acids. After removal of 2 bases from V and 6 bases from J, the junction contained 6 bases not matched to a gene. CDR3 DNA sequence: TGTGCCAGCTCACCAGGACAGGGGGCCAGTGAAAACACCATATATTTT. Its translation: CASSPGQGASENTIYF.

This chain uses TRBV15 with TRBJ1-2, with TRBD1 matching over 8 bases. The CDR3 covers 15 residues. V shed 1 base and J 8 bases; nucleotides not matched to a gene: 9. Germline assignment: CDR1 LNHNV and CDR2 YYDKDF (reference sequence). This CDR3 reads CATSRVFQGAGGYTF. The CDR3 region has the DNA TGTGCCACCAGCAGAGTTTTCCAGGGGGCTGGCGGCTACACCTTC.

The chain uses TRBV24-1 and TRBJ2-1; D is possibly TRBD1 (5 bases). From germline, CDR1 is KGHDR and CDR2 SFDVKD. The CDR3 is 17 amino acids. V gave up 0 bases and J gave up 7 bases, with 18 bases separating them. The DNA of the CDR3 is TGTGCCACCAGTGATTTGCCTATAGCAGGGTCCTCGAATGAGCAGTTCTTC. Amino acids: CATSDLPIAGSSNEQFF.

The CDR3, as DNA: TGTGCCACTAGCCGGCAGGTCGGCGGGGAGCTGTTTTTT. This encodes CATSRQVGGELFF. The J gene is TRBJ2-2, the V gene TRBV19, with D perhaps TRBD2 (5 bases). This CDR3 has 13 amino acids. The ends were cut back, 10 bases at V and 7 bases at J, with 16 bases in the middle. Germline CDR1 is LNHDA and CDR2 is SQIVND (reference sequence). The variable domain in full, with the rest retrieved from reference TRBV19 and TRBJ2-2, is DGGITQSPKYLFRKEGQNVTLSCEQNLNHDAMYWYRQDPGQGLRLIYYSQIVNDFQKGDIAEGYSVSREKKESFPLTVTSAQKNPTAFYLCATSRQVGGELFFGEGSRLTVL.

This clone occurred once. This rearrangement joins TRBV19 to TRBJ2-6; TRBD1 aligns across 9 bases. The germline V gene has CDR1 LNHDA and CDR2 SQIVND (reference sequence). This CDR3 comprises 15 residues. The V and J ends lost 5 bases and 4 bases, in that order; junction bases with no gene match: 3. The CDR3 nucleotides are TGTGCCAGTAGTTCACAGGGGGCCGGGGCCAACGTCCTGACTTTC. Translation gives CASSSQGAGANVLTF. The whole variable domain, filled in from reference TRBV19 and TRBJ2-6, reads DGGITQSPKYLFRKEGQNVTLSCEQNLNHDAMYWYRQDPGQGLRLIYYSQIVNDFQKGDIAEGYSVSREKKESFPLTVTSAQKNPTAFYLCASSSQGAGANVLTFGAGSRLTVL.

The chain recombines TRBV19 with TRBJ2-1; D is possibly TRBD2 (6 bases). Germline loops: CDR1 LNHDA, CDR2 SQIVND (reference sequence). This CDR3 is built from 16 residues. V lost 4 bases to trimming and J lost 0 bases, with 13 bases between them. The CDR3 DNA sequence: TGTGCCAGTAGTACGGGACTTCCTAGCTCCTACAATGAGCAGTTCTTC. Its protein is CASSTGLPSSYNEQFF.

V usage is TRBV5-4 and J usage is TRBJ2-3, with 8 nucleotides matching TRBD2. Germline trimming cut 1 base from V and 5 bases from J; bases unmatched to any gene: 9. The CDR3 totals 16 residues. CDR1 SGHNT and CDR2 YYREEE come from the germline V gene (reference sequence). This CDR3 is CASSLLTRGVGDTQYF. CDR3 coding DNA: TGTGCCAGCAGCTTGCTCACGCGGGGGGTCGGAGATACGCAGTATTTT. Full variable domain (missing parts from reference TRBV5-4 and TRBJ2-3): ETGVTQSPTHLIKTRGQQVTLRCSSQSGHNTVSWYQQALGQGPQFIFQYYREEENGRGNFPPRFSGLQFPNYSSELNVNALELDDSALYLCASSLLTRGVGDTQYFGPGTRLTVL.

The count of this clone is one. The chain is built from TRBV30 and TRBJ1-2; D is possibly TRBD1 (6 bases). This CDR3 spans 13 amino acids. Trimming took 0 bases from V and 8 from J, leaving 13 bases between them. Per the germline V gene, CDR1 is GTSNPN and CDR2 is SVGIG (reference sequence). The CDR3 region is CAWSVGGLRGYTF. CDR3 sequence (DNA): TGTGCCTGGAGTGTCGGGGGGCTCAGGGGCTACACCTTC.

The chain combines TRBV19 with TRBJ1-5, with D possibly being TRBD1 (6 bases). The CDR3 consists of 14 residues. V lost 7 bases and J 7 bases, leaving 17 bases between the germline ends. CDR1 is LNHDA and CDR2 is SQIVND in the germline V gene (reference sequence). The CDR3 DNA reads TGTGCCAGTATGAATCAGGGGCCGGGGCAGCCCCAGCATTTT. This gives the protein CASMNQGPGQPQHF.

CDR3 DNA sequence: TGTGCCAGCAGTCCCTGGGACAGGGGTGGTGGCTACACCTTC. It translates to CASSPWDRGGGYTF. This chain joins TRBV6-6 and TRBJ1-2; 10 nucleotides agree with TRBD1. Trimming at V came to 5 bases and at J to 7 bases, leaving 7 bases not matched to a gene. In germline, CDR1 is MNHNY, CDR2 SVGAGI (reference sequence). CDR3 length: 14 amino acids.

J is TRBJ2-7 and V is TRBV7-2, with 9 nucleotides matching TRBD1. Germline CDR1 is SGHTA and CDR2 is FQGNSA. CDR3 length equals 15 residues. V lost 3 bases and J lost 3; bases outside the gene matches: 6. The CDR3 protein is CASSFAPGQGYEQYF. In nucleotides, the CDR3 is TGTGCCAGCAGCTTCGCCCCGGGACAGGGCTACGAGCAGTACTTC.

This clone was detected a few times. The genes are TRBV7-9 and TRBJ2-5; TRBD2 agrees at 7 bases. Germline values: CDR1 SEHNR, CDR2 FQNEAQ (reference sequence). This CDR3 region has 14 residues. Losses at the gene ends were 5 bases for V and 4 bases for J; bases not matched to a gene: 7. The CDR3 protein is CASSPSGVRETQYF. The DNA of the CDR3 is TGTGCCAGCAGCCCGAGCGGGGTTAGAGAGACCCAGTACTTC. Complete variable domain (other parts from reference TRBV7-9 and TRBJ2-5): DTGVSQNPRHKITKRGQNVTFRCDPISEHNRLYWYRQTLGQGPEFLTYFQNEAQLEKSRLLSDRFSAERPKGSFSTLEIQRTEQGDSAMYLCASSPSGVRETQYFGPGTRLLVL.

This chain links TRBV7-2 with TRBJ2-7, with 10 nucleotides matching TRBD2. This CDR3 region has 13 residues. V trimming: 5 bases; J trimming: 6 bases; junction bases outside the gene matches: 4. Germline V gene lookup returns CDR1 SGHTA and CDR2 FQGNSA. The CDR3 loop is CASSTRTSGEQYF. CDR3 coding DNA: TGTGCCAGCAGCACCCGGACTAGCGGCGAGCAGTACTTC.

The chain carries TRBV30 and TRBJ2-3, with D perhaps matching TRBD2 (7 bases). The V gene lost 5 bases and the J gene lost 4 bases, with 16 bases spanning the gap. Looked up from germline, CDR1 is GTSNPN and CDR2 is SVGIG (reference sequence). The CDR3 is 14 residues long. The DNA of the CDR3 is TGTGCCTGGTTTCGAGGGGGGGCCGCAGATACGCAGTATTTT. Its translation is CAWFRGGAADTQYF.

DNA of the CDR3: TGTGCCAGCAGCTTAGTGGCTAGCGGGGGGAGCTCCTACGAGCAGTACTTC. Its translation: CASSLVASGGSSYEQYF. V is TRBV11-2 and J is TRBJ2-7; 11 bases align to TRBD2. This CDR3 has 17 amino acids. Germline CDR1 is SGHAT and CDR2 is FQNNGV. J gave up 0 bases and V 1 base, and 5 bases lay outside the gene matches.